The source of this T cell receptor beta chain is a study of cytomegalovirus exposure and HLA in healthy donors. As concerns this clone: No antigen is known for it.

Whole-study results and caveats: Later findings reportedly placed an Asian-associated ancestry cluster below the approximately 620-donor mean for N-insertions. In terms of immune exposure information, only CMV serostatus was available. Among TCR beta chains of equal frequency, HLA-associated ones were more clonally expanded in a later analysis.

In the PCR, 60 Vbeta and 13 Jbeta primers were used. Authors' methods: There were about 86 million unique TCR beta chains by a later count, and about 12 million of them were shared. Data came from immunoSEQ multiplex PCR; TCRdb stores just in-frame clones and leaves some out. The V and J calls and clone size are taken from that table; D and trimming were inferred from the DNA. The sample has roughly 110,000 clones; roughly 76% are singletons. After removal of 3 bases from V and 4 bases from J, the junction contained 5 bases not matched to a gene. The germline V gene encodes CDR1 LNHDA and CDR2 SQIVND (reference sequence). The CDR3 is 14 residues long.

The sequence came from a woman aged 35 to 49 in good health and CMV-seropositive. This chain uses TRBV19 with TRBJ1-1; 7 bases map to TRBD1. Sequencing was done on a sample of PBMCs. The CDR3 DNA sequence: TGTGCCAGTAGTATCACAGGGGCGGTCACTGAAGCTTTCTTT. Translated, it gives CASSITGAVTEAFF.